This TCR beta chain was identified in a study of tissue T cells after allogeneic stem cell transplantation. Study observations and caveats: Across patients, clones rarely overlapped, yet motif clusters were shared tissue-specifically.

This clone has a handful of counts. Its antigen is not known. Each gene name is a mouse one. The read terminates 1 residue ahead of where the CDR3 ends, so the germline J gene completes it. The CDR3 runs to 13 residues. The germline V gene encodes CDR1 NNHNN and CDR2 SYGAGS (reference sequence). V was cut by 3 bases and J by 0 bases, with 7 bases left in between. Profiling relied on immunoSEQ multiplex PCR, and the TCRdb table lists in-frame clones only, not all of them. The repertoire holds some 47,000 clones, with 73% as singletons. This receptor was obtained from a pool of C57BL/6 mice in good health. The chain joins TRBV13-2 to TRBJ2-7, with D possibly TRBD2 on 6 matching bases. The material sequenced was sorted cells pooled from one or two spleens. The CDR3 sequence: CASGAGVSYEQYF. The sequenced part of the CDR3 DNA is TGTGCCAGCGGTGCTGGGGTCTCCTATGAACAGTAC.